A selection of T cell receptor beta chains follows, all from one sample in a study of blood T cell repertoires in COVID-19. Produced via immunoSEQ multiplex PCR; TCRdb's table is partial and in-frame only. This sample carries under 500,000 clones, 75% to 90% of them seen once, and the ten largest clones take roughly 4%. Material for sequencing was peripheral blood. The receptor set was obtained from a woman in her twenties or thirties with acute or convalescent COVID-19. Both conserved end residues are part of each CDR3. The D gene is left open where the match is weak. A row's size may be missing; if present it is once, few, many or a size class.

D,J,size,V,CDR3,DNA
NA,TRBJ1-5,NA,TRBV12-3/TRBV12-4,CASSLIDQPQHF,TGTGCCAGCAGCCTAATTGATCAGCCCCAGCATTTT
TRBD1,TRBJ2-7,NA,TRBV9,CASSVGQGSFREQYF,TGTGCCAGCAGCGTAGGACAGGGCTCCTTTCGCGAGCAGTACTTC
NA,TRBJ2-3,NA,TRBV6-5,CASSSRPFTDTQYF,TGTGCCAGCAGTTCTCGTCCTTTCACAGATACGCAGTATTTT
TRBD2,TRBJ2-3,once,TRBV7-9,CASSSPPSGDRTDTQYF,TGTGCCAGCAGCTCCCCACCCAGCGGGGACCGCACAGATACGCAGTATTTT
TRBD1,TRBJ2-1,NA,TRBV5-4,CASGDRGYNEQFF,TGTGCCAGCGGGGACAGGGGGTACAATGAGCAGTTCTTC
TRBD1,TRBJ1-1,NA,TRBV11-2,CASSPEGAPNTEAFF,TGTGCCAGCAGCCCAGAGGGGGCCCCGAACACTGAAGCTTTCTTT
NA,TRBJ1-1,NA,TRBV5-1,CASSPIAGFDTEAFF,TGCGCCAGCAGCCCCATCGCAGGGTTCGACACTGAAGCTTTCTTT
NA,TRBJ2-3,NA,TRBV3-1/TRBV3-2,CASSQDPAVTQYF,TGTGCCAGCAGCCAAGACCCTGCGGTGACGCAGTATTTT
NA,TRBJ2-3,NA,TRBV2,CASKNSDTQYF,TGTGCCAGCAAGAACTCAGATACGCAGTATTTT
TRBD2,TRBJ2-3,NA,TRBV3-1/TRBV3-2,CASSQWGGKADTQYF,TGTGCCAGCAGCCAATGGGGGGGGAAGGCAGATACGCAGTATTTT
NA,TRBJ2-1,NA,TRBV29-1,CSVSVRSYNEQFF,TGCAGCGTAAGCGTGCGCTCCTACAATGAGCAGTTCTTC
NA,TRBJ2-3,NA,TRBV3-1/TRBV3-2,CASNRPGLTDTQYF,TGTGCCAGCAACCGGCCGGGACTTACAGATACGCAGTATTTT
TRBD1,TRBJ1-2,NA,TRBV5-8,CADRDTDIYGYTF,TGTGCCGACAGGGACACCGACATTTATGGCTACACCTTC
TRBD1,TRBJ1-2,NA,TRBV5-6,CASSLGQGGYTF,TGTGCCAGCAGCTTAGGACAGGGGGGCTACACCTTC
NA,TRBJ2-7,NA,TRBV3-1/TRBV3-2,CASSQLTGYEQYF,TGTGCCAGCAGCCAACTTACGGGATACGAGCAGTACTTC
TRBD1,TRBJ1-4,NA,TRBV7-2,CASSPTDRTATNEKLFF,TGTGCCAGCAGCCCGACGGACAGGACTGCAACCAATGAAAAACTGTTTTTT
TRBD2,TRBJ2-2,few,TRBV7-9,CASSTGLAGELFF,TGTGCCAGCAGCACCGGACTAGCCGGGGAGCTGTTTTTT
TRBD1,TRBJ1-5,NA,TRBV27,CASRPGTGGNQPQHF,TGTGCCAGCAGACCCGGGACAGGGGGCAATCAGCCCCAGCATTTT
NA,TRBJ1-1,NA,TRBV2,CASRSPSRTEAFF,TGTGCCAGCCGATCCCCGAGCCGCACTGAAGCTTTCTTT
TRBD2,TRBJ2-7,NA,TRBV6-7,CASSYPRGRGYEQYF,TGTGCCAGCAGTTACCCGCGGGGGAGGGGCTACGAGCAGTACTTC
NA,TRBJ1-1,NA,TRBV28,CASSLQGNIAFF,TGTGCCAGCAGTTTGCAGGGAAATATCGCTTTCTTT
TRBD1,TRBJ2-3,NA,TRBV5-4,CASSSRQGADTQYF,TGTGCCAGCAGCAGCAGACAGGGCGCAGATACGCAGTATTTT
NA,TRBJ1-4,NA,TRBV10-3,CAIKGTSSEKLFF,TGTGCCATCAAAGGGACATCGAGTGAAAAACTGTTTTTT
NA,TRBJ1-2,NA,TRBV2,CASKGVREYGYTF,TGTGCCAGTAAGGGTGTGAGGGAGTATGGCTACACCTTC
NA,TRBJ1-2,once,TRBV18,CASSPDRSYGYTF,TGTGCCAGCTCACCCGACAGAAGCTATGGCTACACCTTC
NA,TRBJ2-7,once,TRBV6-6,CASSYSRTSYEQYF,TGTGCCAGCAGTTACTCTAGGACATCTTACGAGCAGTACTTC
TRBD1,TRBJ2-1,NA,TRBV24-1,CATSDQYPGQGVYEQFF,TGTGCCACCAGTGACCAGTATCCGGGACAGGGGGTCTATGAGCAGTTCTTC
TRBD1,TRBJ1-1,NA,TRBV6-5,CASRGWTGENTEAFF,TGTGCCAGCAGGGGATGGACAGGGGAAAACACTGAAGCTTTCTTT
TRBD1,TRBJ1-1,NA,TRBV11-2,CASRQTGLNTEAFF,TGTGCCAGCAGGCAGACAGGGTTGAACACTGAAGCTTTCTTT
TRBD2,TRBJ2-7,NA,TRBV4-1,CASSRGGQGGNEQYF,TGCGCCAGCAGCCGCGGGGGGCAGGGTGGGAACGAGCAGTACTTC
TRBD1,TRBJ2-3,NA,TRBV13,CASSTDRGSSTDTQYF,TGTGCCAGCAGCACTGACAGGGGGTCTAGCACAGATACGCAGTATTTT
TRBD1,TRBJ2-7,NA,TRBV10-3,CAISPGQGAYEQYF,TGTGCCATCAGTCCTGGACAGGGGGCATACGAGCAGTACTTC
TRBD1,TRBJ2-1,NA,TRBV5-4,CAIQHHDRGKGEQFF,TGTGCCATCCAACACCACGACAGGGGGAAAGGTGAGCAGTTCTTC
NA,TRBJ2-7,NA,TRBV25-1,CASSEGRVDEQYF,TGTGCCAGCAGTGAAGGCAGGGTAGACGAGCAGTACTTC
NA,TRBJ1-4,NA,TRBV9,CASSDRATNEKLFF,TGTGCCAGCAGCGACAGAGCAACTAATGAAAAACTGTTTTTT
NA,TRBJ2-1,NA,TRBV2,CASSEANLYSHEQFF,TGTGCCAGCAGTGAAGCGAACCTCTATAGCCATGAGCAGTTCTTC
TRBD1,TRBJ2-7,NA,TRBV7-9,CASSSQNRGLVEQYF,TGTGCCAGCAGCTCCCAAAACAGGGGGCTAGTCGAGCAGTACTTC
NA,TRBJ2-3,NA,TRBV7-3,CASSPQGQGTDTQYF,TGTGCCAGCAGCCCCCAGGGGCAGGGCACAGATACGCAGTATTTT
TRBD2,TRBJ2-1,NA,TRBV6-6,CASSPRGLTSGGLYNEQFF,TGTGCCAGCAGTCCCCGAGGGTTGACTAGCGGGGGCCTATACAATGAGCAGTTCTTC
TRBD2,TRBJ2-3,NA,TRBV10-3,CAISALAGEYTDTQYF,TGTGCCATCTCAGCCTTAGCGGGGGAATACACAGATACGCAGTATTTT
NA,TRBJ2-7,few,TRBV3-1/TRBV3-2,CASSQVSGSYEQYF,TGTGCCAGCAGCCAAGTTTCCGGCTCCTACGAGCAGTACTTC
NA,TRBJ2-3,few,TRBV7-9,CASRPGHFPSTDTQYF,TGTGCCAGCAGACCGGGACACTTCCCTAGCACAGATACGCAGTATTTT
NA,TRBJ1-6,NA,TRBV10-2,CASSELEPESPLHF,TGCGCCAGCAGTGAGTTAGAACCTGAGTCACCCCTCCACTTT
TRBD2,TRBJ2-5,NA,TRBV6-5,CASSNSGETQYF,TGTGCCAGCAGTAATAGCGGGGAGACCCAGTACTTC
NA,TRBJ2-5,NA,TRBV7-8,CASSLARQETQYF,TGTGCCAGCAGCTTAGCTAGACAAGAGACCCAGTACTTC
NA,TRBJ2-3,NA,TRBV14,CASSRGLHTDTQYF,TGTGCCAGCAGCCGGGGACTTCACACAGATACGCAGTATTTT
TRBD1,TRBJ1-5,NA,TRBV27,CASSLRVGTGGIDQPQHF,TGTGCCAGCAGTTTAAGGGTAGGGACAGGGGGCATCGATCAGCCCCAGCATTTT
NA,TRBJ2-3,NA,TRBV28,CASSFRQVGDTQYF,TGTGCCAGCAGTTTCAGACAGGTTGGAGATACGCAGTATTTT
TRBD1,TRBJ2-7,NA,TRBV7-3,CASSLIGTAYEQYF,TGTGCCAGCAGCTTAATTGGGACAGCCTACGAGCAGTACTTC
TRBD1,TRBJ1-6,NA,TRBV9,CASSVAGTENSPLHF,TGTGCCAGCAGCGTAGCGGGGACAGAGAATTCACCCCTCCACTTT
TRBD1,TRBJ1-5,NA,TRBV2,CAIGQGEDQPQHF,TGTGCCATTGGACAGGGGGAGGATCAGCCCCAGCATTTT
NA,TRBJ2-7,once,TRBV6-6,CASSYGGVRNEQYF,TGTGCCAGCAGTTACGGAGGGGTCCGTAACGAGCAGTACTTC
TRBD1,TRBJ1-2,NA,TRBV28,CASRPTGTGALVDYGYTF,TGTGCCAGCAGGCCGACCGGGACAGGAGCCTTAGTGGACTATGGCTACACCTTC
TRBD2,TRBJ2-5,NA,TRBV5-1,CASSPPGTAGGTQYF,TGCGCCAGCAGCCCCCCCGGGACGGCGGGGGGGACCCAGTACTTC
TRBD1,TRBJ2-7,few,TRBV2,CASSEYNMAGTGTPYEQYF,TGTGCCAGCAGTGAATATAACATGGCGGGGACAGGGACCCCCTACGAGCAGTACTTC